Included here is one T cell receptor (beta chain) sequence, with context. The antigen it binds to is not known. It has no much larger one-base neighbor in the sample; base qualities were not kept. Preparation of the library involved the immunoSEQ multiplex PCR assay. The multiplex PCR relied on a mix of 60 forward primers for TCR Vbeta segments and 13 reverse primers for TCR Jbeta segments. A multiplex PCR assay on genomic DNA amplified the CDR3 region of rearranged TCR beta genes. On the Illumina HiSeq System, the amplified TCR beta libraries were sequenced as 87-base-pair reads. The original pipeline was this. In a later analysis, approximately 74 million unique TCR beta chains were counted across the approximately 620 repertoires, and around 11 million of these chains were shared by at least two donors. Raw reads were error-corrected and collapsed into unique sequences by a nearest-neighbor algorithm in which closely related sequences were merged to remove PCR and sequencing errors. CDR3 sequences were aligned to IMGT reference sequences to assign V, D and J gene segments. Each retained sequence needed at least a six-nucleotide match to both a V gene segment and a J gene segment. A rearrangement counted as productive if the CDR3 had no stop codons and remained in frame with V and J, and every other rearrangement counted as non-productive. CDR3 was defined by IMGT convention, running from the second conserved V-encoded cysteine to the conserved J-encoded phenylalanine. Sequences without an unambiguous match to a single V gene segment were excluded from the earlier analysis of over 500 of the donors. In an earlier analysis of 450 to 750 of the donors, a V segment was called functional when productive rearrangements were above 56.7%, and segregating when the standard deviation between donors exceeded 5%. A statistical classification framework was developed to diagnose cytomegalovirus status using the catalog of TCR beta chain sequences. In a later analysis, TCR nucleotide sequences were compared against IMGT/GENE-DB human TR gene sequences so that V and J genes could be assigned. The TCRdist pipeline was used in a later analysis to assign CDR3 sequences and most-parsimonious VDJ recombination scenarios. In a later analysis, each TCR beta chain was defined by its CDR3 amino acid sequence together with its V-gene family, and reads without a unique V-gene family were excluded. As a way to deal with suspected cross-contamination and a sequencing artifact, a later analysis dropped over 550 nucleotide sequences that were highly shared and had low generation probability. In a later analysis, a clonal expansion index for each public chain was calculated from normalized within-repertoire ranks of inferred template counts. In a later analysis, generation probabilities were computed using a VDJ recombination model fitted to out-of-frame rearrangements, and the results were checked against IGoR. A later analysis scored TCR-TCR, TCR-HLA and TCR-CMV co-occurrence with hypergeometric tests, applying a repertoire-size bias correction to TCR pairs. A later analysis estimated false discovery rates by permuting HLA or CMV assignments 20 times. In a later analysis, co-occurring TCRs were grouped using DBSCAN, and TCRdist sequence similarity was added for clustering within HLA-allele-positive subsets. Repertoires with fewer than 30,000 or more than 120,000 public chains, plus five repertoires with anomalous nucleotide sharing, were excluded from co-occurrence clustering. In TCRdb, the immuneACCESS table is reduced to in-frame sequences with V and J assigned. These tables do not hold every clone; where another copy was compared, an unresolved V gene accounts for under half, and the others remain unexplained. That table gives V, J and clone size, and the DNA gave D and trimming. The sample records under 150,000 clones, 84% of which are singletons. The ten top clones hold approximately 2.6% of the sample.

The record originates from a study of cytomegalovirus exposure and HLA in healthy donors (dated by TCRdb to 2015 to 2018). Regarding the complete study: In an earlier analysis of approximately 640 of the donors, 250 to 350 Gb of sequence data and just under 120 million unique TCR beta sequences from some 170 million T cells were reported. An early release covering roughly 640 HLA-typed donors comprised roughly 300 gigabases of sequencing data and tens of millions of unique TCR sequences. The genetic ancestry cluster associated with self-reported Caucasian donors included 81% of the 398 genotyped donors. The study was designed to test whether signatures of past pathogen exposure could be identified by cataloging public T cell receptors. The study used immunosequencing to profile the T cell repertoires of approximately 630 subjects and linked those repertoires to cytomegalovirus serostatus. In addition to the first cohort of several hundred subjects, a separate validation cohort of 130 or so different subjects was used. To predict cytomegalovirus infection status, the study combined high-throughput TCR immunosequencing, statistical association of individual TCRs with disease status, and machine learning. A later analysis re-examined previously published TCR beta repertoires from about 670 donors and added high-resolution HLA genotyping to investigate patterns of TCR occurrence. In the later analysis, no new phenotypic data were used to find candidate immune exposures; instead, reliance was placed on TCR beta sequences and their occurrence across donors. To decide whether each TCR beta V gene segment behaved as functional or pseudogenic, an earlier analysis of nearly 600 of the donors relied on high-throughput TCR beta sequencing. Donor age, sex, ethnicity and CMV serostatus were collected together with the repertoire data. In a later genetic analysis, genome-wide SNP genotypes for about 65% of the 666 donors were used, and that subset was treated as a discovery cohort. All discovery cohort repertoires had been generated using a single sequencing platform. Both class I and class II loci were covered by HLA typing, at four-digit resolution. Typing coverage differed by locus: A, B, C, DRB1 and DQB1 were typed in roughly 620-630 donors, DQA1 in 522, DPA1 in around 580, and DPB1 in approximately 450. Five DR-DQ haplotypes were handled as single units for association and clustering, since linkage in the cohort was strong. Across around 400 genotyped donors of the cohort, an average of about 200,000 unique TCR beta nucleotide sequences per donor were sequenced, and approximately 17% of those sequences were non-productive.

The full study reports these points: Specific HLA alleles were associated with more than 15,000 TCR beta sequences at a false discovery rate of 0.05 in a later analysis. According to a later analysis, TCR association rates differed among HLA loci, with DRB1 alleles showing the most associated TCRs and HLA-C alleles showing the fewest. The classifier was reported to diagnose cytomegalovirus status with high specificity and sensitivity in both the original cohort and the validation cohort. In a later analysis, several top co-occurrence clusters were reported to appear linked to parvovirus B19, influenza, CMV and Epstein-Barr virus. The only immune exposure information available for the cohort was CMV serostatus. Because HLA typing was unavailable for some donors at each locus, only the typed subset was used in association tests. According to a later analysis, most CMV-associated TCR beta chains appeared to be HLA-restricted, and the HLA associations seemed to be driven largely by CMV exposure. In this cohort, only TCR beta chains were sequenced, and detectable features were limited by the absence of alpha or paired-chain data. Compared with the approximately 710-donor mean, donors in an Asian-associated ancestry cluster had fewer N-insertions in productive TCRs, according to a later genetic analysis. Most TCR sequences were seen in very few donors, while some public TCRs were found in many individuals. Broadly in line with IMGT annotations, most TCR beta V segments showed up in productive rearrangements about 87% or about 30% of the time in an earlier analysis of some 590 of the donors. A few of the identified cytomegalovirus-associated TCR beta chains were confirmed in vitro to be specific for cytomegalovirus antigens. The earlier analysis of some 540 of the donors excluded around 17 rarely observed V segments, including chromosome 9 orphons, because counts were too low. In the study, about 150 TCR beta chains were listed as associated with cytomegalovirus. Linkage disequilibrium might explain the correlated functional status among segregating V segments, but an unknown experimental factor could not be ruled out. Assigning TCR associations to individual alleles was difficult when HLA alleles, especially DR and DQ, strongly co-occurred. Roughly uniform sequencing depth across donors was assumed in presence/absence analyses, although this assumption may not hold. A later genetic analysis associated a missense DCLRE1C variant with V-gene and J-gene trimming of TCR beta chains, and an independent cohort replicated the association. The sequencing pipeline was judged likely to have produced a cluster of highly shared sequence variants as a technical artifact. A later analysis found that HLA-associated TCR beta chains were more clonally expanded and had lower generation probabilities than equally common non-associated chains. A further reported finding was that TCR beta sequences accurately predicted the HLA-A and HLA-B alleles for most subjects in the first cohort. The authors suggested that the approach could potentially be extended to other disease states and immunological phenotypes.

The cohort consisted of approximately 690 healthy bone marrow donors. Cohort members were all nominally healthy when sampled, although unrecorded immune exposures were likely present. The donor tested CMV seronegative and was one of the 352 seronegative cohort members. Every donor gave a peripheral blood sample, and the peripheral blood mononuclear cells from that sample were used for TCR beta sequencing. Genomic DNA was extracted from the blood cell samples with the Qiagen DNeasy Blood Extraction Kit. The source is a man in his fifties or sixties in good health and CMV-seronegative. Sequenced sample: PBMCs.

The DNA reads TGTGCCACCAGTCAGACAGGTGGCGGTCAGCCCCAGCATTTT. It translates to CATSQTGGGQPQHF. The chain joins TRBV15 to TRBJ1-5; possibly the D gene is TRBD1, per 6 matching bases. Including cysteine and phenylalanine, the CDR3 has 14 amino acids. Here the CDR3 DNA is all that survives: 42 bases in frame from base 1. The CDR1 and CDR2 encoded by the germline V gene (reference sequence) are LNHNV and YYDKDF. V is reduced by 6 bases and J by 6 bases, leaving a spacing of 15 bases between them.